This entry describes one TCR beta chain. What it binds is unknown. At one end the junction does not follow the germline gene, possibly because of a read error. The data derive from a study of blood T cells in healthy people across ages. The CDR3 has 14 residues. Study observations and caveats: A strong correlation was seen between TCR beta diversity and naive T cell percentage. Not knowing donor CMV status may have confounded expanded clonotype changes.

The use of a sample-barcoded 5' primer and a J-beta primer mix characterized a second PCR of about 7 to 12 cycles. From the 5' RACE reads, TCRdb called clonotypes with MiXCR, one entry per CDR3 protein. Here the sample spans roughly 1.5 million distinct CDR3 sequences, roughly two fifths being singletons. This chain links TRBV12-3 or TRBV12-4 with TRBJ2-3; D is undetermined. Sequencing was performed on blood. The clonotype was recovered from a woman aged 18-29 years in good health. CDR3 sequence: CASSPGVGADMQYF. DNA of the CDR3: TGTGCCAGCAGCCCCGGAGTAGGTGCAGATATGCAGTATTTT.